What follows describes a single T cell receptor (beta chain). The antigen it recognizes is unknown. Base qualities are not provided; no much larger clone lies one nucleotide away. This entry comes from a study of identifying expanded T cells in peripheral blood (dated by TCRdb to between 2018 and 2021). Some background on the complete study: Technical replicates were generated by sequencing separate aliquots of the same genomic DNA pool, and four replicates were compared pairwise.

The germline V gene gives CDR1 as SGHTA and CDR2 as FQGNSA. The CDR3 contains 14 residues, cysteine and phenylalanine counted. Only CDR3 DNA remains: 42 bases, in frame from the first base. V is cut back by 5 bases and J by 3 bases, with 4 bases in the junction unmatched. During the collection period, no immune events, such as infections, were documented for the healthy donors. Time-dependent variance in a beta-binomial model of T-cell clone differential abundance was calibrated using healthy-donor blood repertoires as a training cohort. The training cohort comprised roughly ten healthy donors, 3 female and 7 male. On average the donors were approximately 42 years old, and their ages spanned roughly 29 to 70 years. Whole blood was collected from each healthy donor at three time points spaced roughly two weeks apart and obtained from a commercial supplier. Genomic DNA was extracted from unsorted whole blood for immunosequencing.

The immunoSEQ Assay, which relies on bias-controlled multiplex PCR amplification of genomic DNA, was used to profile TCRbeta CDR3 regions. As for how the authors treated the data: The absolute abundance of each unique TCRbeta CDR3 region was quantified after sequences were collapsed and filtered. Differential abundance was assessed using a binomial (Fisher-equivalent) model and a beta-binomial model in which time-dependent variance fitted from healthy donors was added. Clones with fewer than 5 combined templates were removed, and differential abundance was called for clones with a Benjamini-Hochberg FDR below 0.01. In the beta-binomial model, variance was expressed as a function of the total template count across the two samples, in the form v = (b*log(k)+a)^2. TCRdb holds this immuneACCESS table with in-frame rearrangements only. Some clones are missing; in checked studies, unresolved V genes explain under half, and the rest has no known cause. For V, J and clone size, that table is used; D and trimming come from the DNA. For this sample there are around 80,000 clones; roughly 88% appear just once. Of the sample, around 3% falls within the top ten clones.

Here is what the overall study found, with its caveats: The beta-binomial model significantly reduced the number of clones called differentially abundant and the false-positive rate across all healthy-donor time intervals. In all healthy donors, the variance in clone template counts between samples taken roughly 14 days apart rose significantly as total template count increased. The authors expected biological variance in healthy repertoires might increase further over much longer intervals such as months to years. Between technical replicates the binomial model flagged about 1.2 differentially abundant clones, whereas over roughly two weeks the binomial model flagged about 15 and over roughly 4 weeks approximately 20.

The sequence is built from TRBV7-2 and TRBJ1-3; 7 nucleotides in the junction match TRBD1. Sequencing was carried out using blood. The receptor comes from a person aged 18 to 75 in good health. CDR3 region: CASSTGTVGNTIYF. The bases read TGTGCCAGCAGCACTGGGACAGTTGGAAACACCATATATTTT.